These T cell receptor beta chains were read from a single sample in a study of read filtering for tumor transcriptome and immune sequencing. TCRdb redid the calling of the reads with MiXCR, one entry per CDR3 protein. The sample carries about 46,000 distinct CDR3 sequences, around 21% recorded once. Sequenced sample: a population of CD138-negative cells sorted from bone marrow. These receptors were collected from a donor aged 40 or older with multiple myeloma. The CDR3 runs from the conserved cysteine through the conserved F or W. D genes are given only for firm matches. Only some rows state a clone size, as once, few, many or a class for expanded clones.

j_call | v_call | clone_size | d_call | cdr3_aa | cdr3_nt
TRBJ1-1 | TRBV27 | many | - | CASSSIKGPEAFF | TGTGCCAGCAGTTCCATCAAGGGCCCTGAAGCTTTCTTT
TRBJ1-3 | TRBV28 | many | - | CASSSGQTSGNTIYF | TGTGCCAGCAGTTCAGGACAGACTTCGGGGAACACCATATATTTT
TRBJ2-5 | TRBV5-4 | - | TRBD1 | CASAERGQGLKIQYF | TGTGCCAGCGCCGAGCGGGGACAGGGCTTGAAGATCCAGTACTTC
TRBJ2-4 | TRBV7-2 | many | - | CASSTSLGPEDIQYF | TGTGCCAGCAGCACTAGCCTGGGACCAGAGGACATTCAGTACTTC
TRBJ2-7 | TRBV4-1 | many | - | CASSQGGRAGEQYF | TGCGCCAGCAGCCAGGGCGGCAGGGCAGGCGAGCAGTACTTC
TRBJ2-3 | TRBV30 | few | TRBD2 | CAWTSGSTDTQYF | TGTGCCTGGACTAGCGGGAGTACAGATACGCAGTATTTT
TRBJ2-1 | TRBV12-3/TRBV12-4 | - | TRBD2 | CASSRGTSDEQFF | TGTGCCAGCAGCCGCGGGACTAGCGATGAGCAGTTCTTC
TRBJ2-5 | TRBV2 | many | TRBD1 | CASSDGQGEETQYF | TGTGCCAGCAGTGACGGACAGGGGGAAGAGACCCAGTACTTC
TRBJ2-3 | TRBV29-1 | - | TRBD2 | CSVLAGSTDTQYF | TGCAGCGTACTAGCGGGAAGCACAGATACGCAGTATTTT
TRBJ1-2 | TRBV6-5 | few | - | CASSLSTGYGYTF | TGTGCCAGCAGTCTCTCGACGGGCTATGGCTACACCTTC
TRBJ1-1 | TRBV6-2/TRBV6-3 | many | - | CASSYLGGTEAFF | TGTGCCAGCAGTTATTTGGGAGGTACTGAAGCTTTCTTT
TRBJ2-2 | TRBV4-3 | many | - | CASSQEKAGNTGELFF | TGCGCCAGCAGCCAAGAAAAGGCAGGGAACACCGGGGAGCTGTTTTTT
TRBJ2-1 | TRBV19 | many | TRBD2 | CASSLGLAGARTYNEQFF | TGTGCCAGTAGCCTGGGACTAGCGGGAGCCCGGACCTACAATGAGCAGTTCTTC
TRBJ2-1 | TRBV29-1 | many | TRBD2 | CSVGGTSWYNEQFF | TGCAGCGTTGGAGGGACTAGCTGGTACAATGAGCAGTTCTTC
TRBJ2-1 | TRBV20-1 | few | - | CSARPGFQYNEQFF | TGCAGTGCTAGGCCAGGGTTTCAGTACAATGAGCAGTTCTTC
TRBJ2-1 | TRBV7-9 | many | - | CASGNVGGSSYNEQFF | TGTGCCAGCGGAAATGTGGGGGGCAGCTCCTACAATGAGCAGTTCTTC
TRBJ2-1 | TRBV19 | many | - | CASSILPGQGGFEQFF | TGTGCCAGTAGTATTTTACCGGGGCAGGGGGGGTTTGAGCAGTTCTTC
TRBJ2-1 | TRBV21-1 | many | - | CASSTRTGGFDEQFF | TGTGCCAGCAGCACACGAACCGGGGGGTTCGACGAGCAGTTCTTC
TRBJ2-1 | TRBV19 | - | TRBD2 | CASSRGTRAAHNEQFF | TGTGCCAGTAGTAGAGGGACTAGGGCGGCCCACAATGAGCAGTTCTTC
TRBJ2-3 | TRBV6-5 | many | - | CASSHHRTGTDTQYF | TGTGCCAGCAGTCACCACCGGACTGGCACAGATACGCAGTATTTT
TRBJ2-4 | TRBV21-1 | many | - | CASTLPGAKNIQYF | TGTGCCAGCACCCTACCGGGGGCCAAAAACATTCAGTACTTC
TRBJ2-1 | TRBV29-1 | many | - | CSAPKGSGDNEQFF | TGCAGCGCCCCAAAGGGTTCTGGGGACAATGAGCAGTTCTTC
TRBJ2-7 | TRBV2 | many | TRBD1 | CASTQDRDNYEQYF | TGTGCCAGCACCCAGGACAGGGATAACTACGAGCAGTACTTC
TRBJ2-1 | TRBV7-6 | many | TRBD2 | CASSPYAGGRSSYNEQFF | TGTGCCAGCAGCCCATATGCGGGGGGCCGGAGCTCCTACAATGAGCAGTTCTTC
TRBJ2-1 | TRBV12-3/TRBV12-4 | many | TRBD2 | CASSLGPGLAGSRAGNEQFF | TGTGCCAGCAGTTTGGGTCCGGGACTAGCGGGGAGCAGGGCAGGGAATGAGCAGTTCTTC
TRBJ2-5 | TRBV7-2 | - | TRBD2 | CASSLRGSYQETQYF | TGTGCCAGCAGCTTACGCGGGAGCTACCAAGAGACCCAGTACTTC
TRBJ2-3 | TRBV13 | once | - | CACSLGRSDTDTQYF | TGTGCCTGCAGCTTAGGCCGTAGCGACACAGATACGCAGTATTTT
TRBJ2-1 | TRBV29-1 | many | - | CSVEDVTREQFF | TGCAGCGTTGAAGACGTGACCCGTGAGCAGTTCTTC
TRBJ2-6 | TRBV7-9 | many | TRBD1 | CASSLGQGAFGSGANVLTF | TGTGCCAGCAGCTTAGGACAGGGGGCCTTTGGCTCTGGGGCCAACGTCCTGACTTTC
TRBJ2-7 | TRBV28 | few | - | CASSLLAGHSYEQYF | TGTGCCAGCAGTTTACTGGCAGGGCACTCCTACGAGCAGTACTTC
TRBJ1-2 | TRBV19 | many | TRBD1 | CASSSPGTGYGYTF | TGTGCCAGTAGTAGCCCCGGGACAGGCTATGGCTACACCTTC
TRBJ2-2 | TRBV7-3 | many | - | CASSLLVATGELFF | TGTGCCAGCAGCTTACTAGTAGCCACCGGGGAGCTGTTTTTT
TRBJ2-7 | TRBV7-2 | - | - | CASSQRLVSEQYF | TGTGCCAGCAGCCAAAGACTAGTTTCCGAGCAGTACTTC
TRBJ2-1 | TRBV2 | - | TRBD2 | CASGVGLAGNEQFF | TGTGCCAGCGGTGTCGGACTAGCGGGAAATGAGCAGTTCTTC
TRBJ2-1 | TRBV11-2 | many | TRBD1 | CASSYDRDEQFF | TGTGCCAGCAGCTACGACAGGGATGAGCAGTTCTTC
TRBJ2-7 | TRBV5-1 | many | - | CASSSTGGFEQYF | TGCGCCAGCAGCTCTACAGGAGGGTTCGAGCAGTACTTC
TRBJ2-5 | TRBV5-6 | few | - | CASSLELQGRGETQYF | TGTGCCAGCAGCTTGGAATTGCAGGGGCGCGGAGAGACCCAGTACTTC
TRBJ2-5 | TRBV13 | many | - | CASSTGNGETQYF | TGTGCCAGCAGCACAGGTAACGGAGAGACCCAGTACTTC
TRBJ2-7 | TRBV27 | few | - | CASSLSGFEQYF | TGTGCCAGCAGTTTATCAGGTTTCGAGCAGTACTTC
TRBJ2-2 | TRBV3-1 | - | - | CASRQRFTWELFF | TGTGCCAGCAGACAACGTTTCACCTGGGAGCTGTTTTTT
TRBJ2-1 | TRBV20-1 | many | TRBD2 | CSARDLADSYNEQFF | TGCAGTGCTAGAGACCTAGCGGATTCCTACAATGAGCAGTTCTTC
TRBJ1-5 | TRBV18 | - | - | CASSPPGRGSNQPQHF | TGTGCCAGCTCACCACCGGGCAGGGGAAGCAATCAGCCCCAGCATTTT
TRBJ2-1 | TRBV4-1 | medium-sized | TRBD2 | CASSRTSGPSSYNEQFF | TGCGCCAGCAGCAGGACTAGCGGGCCCAGCTCCTACAATGAGCAGTTCTTC
TRBJ1-1 | TRBV11-2 | many | - | CASSYQTAEPTKAFF | TGTGCCAGCAGCTACCAGACAGCCGAACCGACCAAAGCTTTCTTT